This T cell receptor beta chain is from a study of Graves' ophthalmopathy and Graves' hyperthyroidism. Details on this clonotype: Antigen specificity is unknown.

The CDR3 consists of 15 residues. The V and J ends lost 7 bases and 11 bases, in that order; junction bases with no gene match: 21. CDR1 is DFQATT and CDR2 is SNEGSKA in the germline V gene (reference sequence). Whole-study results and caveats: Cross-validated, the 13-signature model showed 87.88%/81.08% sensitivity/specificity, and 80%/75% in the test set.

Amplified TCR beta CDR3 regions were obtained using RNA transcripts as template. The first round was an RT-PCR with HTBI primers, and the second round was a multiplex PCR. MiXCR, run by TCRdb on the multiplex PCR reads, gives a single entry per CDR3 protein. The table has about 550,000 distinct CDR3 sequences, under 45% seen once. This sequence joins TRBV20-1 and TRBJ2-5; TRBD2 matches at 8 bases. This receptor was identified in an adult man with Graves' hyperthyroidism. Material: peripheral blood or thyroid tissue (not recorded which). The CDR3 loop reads CSGYGSGSMPDTQYF. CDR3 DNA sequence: TGCAGTGGGTATGGGAGCGGGAGTATGCCGGATACGCAGTACTTC.